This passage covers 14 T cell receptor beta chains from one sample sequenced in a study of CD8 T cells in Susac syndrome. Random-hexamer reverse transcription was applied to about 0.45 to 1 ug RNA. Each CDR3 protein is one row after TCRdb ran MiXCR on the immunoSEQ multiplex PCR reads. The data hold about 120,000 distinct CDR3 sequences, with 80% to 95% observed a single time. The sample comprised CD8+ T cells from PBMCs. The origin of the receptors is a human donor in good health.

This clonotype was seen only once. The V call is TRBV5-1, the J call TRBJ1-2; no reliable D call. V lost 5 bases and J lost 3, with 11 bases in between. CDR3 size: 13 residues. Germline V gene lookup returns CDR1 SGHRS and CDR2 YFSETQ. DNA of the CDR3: TGCGCCAGCAGTGTGGTTGAGGACTATGGCTACACCTTC. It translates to CASSVVEDYGYTF.

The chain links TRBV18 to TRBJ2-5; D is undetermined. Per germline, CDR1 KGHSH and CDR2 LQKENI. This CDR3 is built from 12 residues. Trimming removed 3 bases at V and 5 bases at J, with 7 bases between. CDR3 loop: CASSPNLETQYF. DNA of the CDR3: TGTGCCAGCTCACCGAATCTTGAGACCCAGTACTTC.

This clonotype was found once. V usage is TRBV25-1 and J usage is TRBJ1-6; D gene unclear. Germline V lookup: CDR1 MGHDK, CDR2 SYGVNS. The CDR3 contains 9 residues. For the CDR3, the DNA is TGTGCTCGCAGTTCACCCCTCCACTTT. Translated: CARSSPLHF.

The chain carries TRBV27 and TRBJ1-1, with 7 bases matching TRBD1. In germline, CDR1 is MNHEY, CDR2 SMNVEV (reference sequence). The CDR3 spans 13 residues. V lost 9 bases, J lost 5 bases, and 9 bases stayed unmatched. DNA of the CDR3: TGTGCCAGTAAAGACAGGGCTCGGACTGAAGCTTTCTTT. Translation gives CASKDRARTEAFF.

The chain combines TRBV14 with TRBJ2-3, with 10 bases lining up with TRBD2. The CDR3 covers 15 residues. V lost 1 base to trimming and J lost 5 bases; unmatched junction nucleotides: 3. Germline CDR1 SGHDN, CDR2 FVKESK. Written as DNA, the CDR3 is TGTGCCAGCAGCCAAGTACTAGCGGGGATAGATACGCAGTATTTT. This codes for CASSQVLAGIDTQYF.

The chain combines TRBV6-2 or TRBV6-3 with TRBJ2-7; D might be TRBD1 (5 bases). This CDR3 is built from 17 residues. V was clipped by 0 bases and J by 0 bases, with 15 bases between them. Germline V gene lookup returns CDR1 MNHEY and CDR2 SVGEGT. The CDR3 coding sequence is TGTGCCAGCAGTTACTCCCTGGACACCAGGAACTCCTACGAGCAGTACTTC. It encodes CASSYSLDTRNSYEQYF.

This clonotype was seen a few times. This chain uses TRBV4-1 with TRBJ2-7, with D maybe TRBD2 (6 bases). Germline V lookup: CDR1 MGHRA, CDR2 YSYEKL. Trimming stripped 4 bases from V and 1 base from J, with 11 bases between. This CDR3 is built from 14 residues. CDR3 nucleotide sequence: TGCGCCAGCAGCCCCGTGACTAGGTCCTACGAGCAGTACTTC. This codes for CASSPVTRSYEQYF.

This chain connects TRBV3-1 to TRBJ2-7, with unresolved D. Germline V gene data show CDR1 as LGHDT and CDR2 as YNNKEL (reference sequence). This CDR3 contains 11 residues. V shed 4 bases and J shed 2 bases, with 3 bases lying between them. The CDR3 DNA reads TGTGCCAGCAGCCCGCCCTACGAGCAGTACTTC. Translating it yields CASSPPYEQYF.

CDR3 nucleotides: TGTGCCAGCAGCTCCCCTGGCGGGGGAAGCTCCTACAATGAGCAGTTCTTC. It codes for CASSSPGGGSSYNEQFF. The chain is built from TRBV7-2 and TRBJ2-1; 7 nucleotides match TRBD2. The CDR3 length is 17 residues. The V segment lost 4 bases and the J segment 0 bases; nucleotides outside the gene matches: 9. Germline CDR1 is SGHTA and CDR2 is FQGNSA.

DNA for the CDR3: TGCAGTGCTGAAGGGACAGCCAACACCGGGGAGCTGTTTTTT. Protein product: CSAEGTANTGELFF. This chain connects TRBV20-1 to TRBJ2-2; 7 positions agree with TRBD1. CDR1 and CDR2 (germline): DFQATT, SNEGSKA (reference sequence). CDR3 size: 14 residues. Unmatched junction bases numbered 5, after V lost 5 bases and J lost 2 bases.

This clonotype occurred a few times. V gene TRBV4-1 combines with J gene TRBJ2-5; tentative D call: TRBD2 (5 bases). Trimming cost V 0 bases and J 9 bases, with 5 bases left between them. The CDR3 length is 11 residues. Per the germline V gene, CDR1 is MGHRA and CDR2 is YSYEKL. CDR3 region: CASSQEEAQYF. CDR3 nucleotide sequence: TGCGCCAGCAGCCAAGAGGAGGCCCAGTACTTC.

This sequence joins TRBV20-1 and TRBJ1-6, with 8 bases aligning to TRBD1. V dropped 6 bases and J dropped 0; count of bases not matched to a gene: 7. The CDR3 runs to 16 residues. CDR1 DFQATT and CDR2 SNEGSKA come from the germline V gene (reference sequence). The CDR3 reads CSALLTGASYNSPLHF. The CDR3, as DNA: TGCAGTGCCCTCCTGACAGGGGCCTCCTATAATTCACCCCTCCACTTT.

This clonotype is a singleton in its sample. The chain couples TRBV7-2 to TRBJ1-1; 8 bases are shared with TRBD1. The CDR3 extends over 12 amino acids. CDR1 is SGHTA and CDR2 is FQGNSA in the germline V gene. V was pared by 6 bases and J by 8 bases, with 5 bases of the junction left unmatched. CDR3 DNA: TGTGCCAGCAGTCTGACAGGGGTAGAAGCTTTCTTT. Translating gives CASSLTGVEAFF.

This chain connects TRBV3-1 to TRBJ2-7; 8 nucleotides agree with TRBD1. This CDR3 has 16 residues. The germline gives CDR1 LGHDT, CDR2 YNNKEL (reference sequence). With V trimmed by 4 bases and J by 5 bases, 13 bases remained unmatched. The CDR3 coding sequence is TGTGCCAGCAGCCTTCTTTCCGGACAGGGCTTCAACGAGCAGTACTTC. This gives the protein CASSLLSGQGFNEQYF.